Shown below are 21 T cell receptor beta chains from a single sample sequenced in a study of blood T cell repertoires in COVID-19. Sequenced by immunoSEQ multiplex PCR; TCRdb stores in-frame clones only, minus some. The table records hundreds of thousands of clones, approximately 86% of them present only once. Sequencing input: PBMCs or T cells enriched from blood (not recorded which). The source of these receptors is a woman younger than 30 who had recovered from COVID-19.

CDR3 nucleotide sequence: TGCGCCAGCAGCCAAGTAGAGATCCGGGACAGGGTGAACACCTTC. This codes for CASSQVEIRDRVNTF. This rearrangement joins TRBV4-1 to TRBJ1-2; 9 nucleotides agree with TRBD1. V was pared by 1 base and J by 12 bases, with 12 bases of the junction left unmatched. The CDR3 length is 15 residues. Looked up from germline, CDR1 is MGHRA and CDR2 is YSYEKL.

This clone was detected only once. This sequence joins TRBV9 and TRBJ2-3; 10 bases match TRBD2. The junction had 5 bases not matched to a gene; V was cut back by 0 bases and J by 4 bases. CDR3 size: 16 residues. Germline assignment: CDR1 SGDLS and CDR2 YYNGEE. The CDR3 here is CASSVVSSGGADTQYF. The CDR3 nucleotides read TGTGCCAGCAGCGTAGTGTCTAGCGGGGGTGCAGATACGCAGTATTTT.

This chain uses TRBV19 with TRBJ1-5; D unclear. The CDR3 is 15 amino acids. The V end was cut by 3 bases, the J end by 2 bases, with 11 bases between. Looked up from germline, CDR1 is LNHDA and CDR2 is SQIVND (reference sequence). The CDR3 sequence is CASSIGVGGNQPQHF. As DNA, the CDR3 is TGTGCCAGTAGTATTGGAGTGGGAGGCAATCAGCCCCAGCATTTT.

This chain links TRBV6-1 with TRBJ2-1, with D unresolved. This CDR3 has 14 residues. Trimming removed 0 bases from V and 4 bases from J, with 7 bases in between. Germline loops: CDR1 MNHNS, CDR2 SASEGT. For the CDR3, the DNA is TGTGCCAGCAGTGAAGCTACATATTACAATGAGCAGTTCTTC. Protein sequence: CASSEATYYNEQFF.

This clone was seen a few times. The chain carries TRBV30 and TRBJ1-6, with 8 bases fitting TRBD1. The length of the CDR3 is 16 residues. V dropped 1 base and J dropped 7; count of bases not matched to a gene: 9. Germline V lookup: CDR1 GTSNPN, CDR2 SVGIG (reference sequence). The chain's CDR3 is CAWSADRGTGNSPLHF. The CDR3 nucleotides read TGTGCCTGGAGTGCTGACAGGGGTACGGGAAATTCACCCCTCCACTTT.

This chain uses TRBV2 with TRBJ2-2, with 7 bases aligning to TRBD1. J lost 0 bases, V lost 6 bases, and 4 bases had no gene match. CDR3 length equals 15 residues. Germline CDR1 and CDR2: SNHLY and FYNNEI. CDR3 loop: CASRRGTANTGELFF. The CDR3 DNA is TGTGCCAGCAGGAGGGGGACAGCGAACACCGGGGAGCTGTTTTTT.

The rearrangement uses TRBV10-1 and TRBJ2-1; 15 nucleotides align to TRBD2. This CDR3 has 16 residues. The germline CDR1 and CDR2 sequences are WNHNN and SYGVQD (reference sequence). The V and J ends lost 2 bases and 8 bases, in that order; junction bases with no gene match: 4. For the CDR3, the DNA is TGCGCCAGCAGTGAGGGACTAGCGGGAGGGCCGCATGAGCAGTTCTTC. It specifies CASSEGLAGGPHEQFF.

This chain connects TRBV25-1 to TRBJ2-1, with D unresolved. The CDR3 length is 11 residues. Trimming took 4 bases from V and 8 from J, leaving 6 bases between them. Germline loops: CDR1 MGHDK, CDR2 SYGVNS. In DNA form, the CDR3 reads TGTGCCAGCAGTGCTGTCGATGAGCAGTTCTTC. Protein product: CASSAVDEQFF.

The chain has TRBV5-1 and TRBJ2-2; D ambiguous. CDR1 and CDR2 from the germline V gene are SGHRS and YFSETQ. Trimming shortened V by 7 bases and J by 2 bases, and 12 bases separated the two germline ends. CDR3 length: 14 amino acids. The CDR3 region is CASGLTVNTGELFF. In nucleotides, the CDR3 is TGCGCCAGCGGTTTGACTGTCAACACCGGGGAGCTGTTTTTT.

This clone has only one observation. The rearrangement uses TRBV7-2 and TRBJ2-7; perhaps TRBD1 as D (6 bases). This CDR3 contains 14 residues. CDR1 SGHTA and CDR2 FQGNSA come from the germline V gene. V lost 6 bases to trimming and J lost 3 bases, with 15 bases between them. CDR3 sequence: CASSFKQGDYEQYF. CDR3 nucleotides: TGTGCCAGCAGTTTCAAACAGGGAGACTACGAGCAGTACTTC.

The chain carries TRBV18 and TRBJ1-4; a possible D gene is TRBD1 (6 bases). Germline V gives CDR1 KGHSH, CDR2 LQKENI. Deletions cut 4 bases from V and 7 bases from J, with 25 bases between. This CDR3 is 18 amino acids long. For the CDR3, the DNA is TGTGCCAGCTCACAGAACCCAATCGACAGGATTCAAGCTGAAAAACTGTTTTTT. The encoded protein is CASSQNPIDRIQAEKLFF. The full variable domain, its missing parts supplied by reference TRBV18 and TRBJ1-4, is NAGVMQNPRHLVRRRGQEARLRCSPMKGHSHVYWYRQLPEEGLKFMVYLQKENIIDESGMPKERFSAEFPKEGPSILRIQQVVRGDSAAYFCASSQNPIDRIQAEKLFFGSGTQLSVL.

V and J are TRBV16 and TRBJ2-1; tentative D call: TRBD1 (5 bases). V was pared by 5 bases and J by 4 bases, with 18 bases between. Germline V lookup: CDR1 KGHSY, CDR2 FQNENV. CDR3 length: 16 amino acids. CDR3 bases: TGTGCCAGCAGCTTTAGGGGTGGGCCCGCTTACAATGAGCAGTTCTTC. Its translation: CASSFRGGPAYNEQFF.

This chain links TRBV4-2 with TRBJ2-1; the D gene is possibly TRBD2 (6 bases). The CDR3 consists of 16 residues. Between the trimmed V and J ends, which lost 0 bases and 3 bases, there was a span of 12 bases. CDR1 LGHNA and CDR2 YNFKEQ come from the germline V gene. DNA of the CDR3: TGTGCCAGCAGCCAAGAGAGGAGACTAGACTACAATGAGCAGTTCTTC. The encoded protein is CASSQERRLDYNEQFF.

This chain joins TRBV30 and TRBJ1-1; 7 bases are a match to TRBD1. V trimming: 5 bases; J trimming: 10 bases; junction bases outside the gene matches: 7. The length of the CDR3 is 11 residues. Germline V gene data show CDR1 as GTSNPN and CDR2 as SVGIG (reference sequence). CDR3 loop: CAWHTQGGAFF. The CDR3 DNA reads TGTGCCTGGCACACCCAGGGGGGAGCTTTCTTT.

The chain's CDR3 is CASGGLAELAKNIQYF. CDR3 sequence (DNA): TGTGCCAGCGGCGGACTAGCGGAGCTAGCCAAAAACATTCAGTACTTC. The chain has TRBV7-9 and TRBJ2-4; 10 bases fit TRBD2. The V segment lost 8 bases and the J segment 0 bases; nucleotides outside the gene matches: 7. The CDR3 is 16 residues long. The germline CDR1 and CDR2 sequences are SEHNR and FQNEAQ (reference sequence).

A word on this clone: Other DNA sequences in this sample translate to the same CDR3. The chain uses TRBV7-2 and TRBJ1-1; possible D gene TRBD1, 5 bases. Germline V gene data show CDR1 as SGHTA and CDR2 as FQGNSA. CDR3 size: 14 residues. The V and J ends lost 1 base and 3 bases respectively, with 9 bases between them. CDR3 in amino acids: CASSLVQGDTEAFF. CDR3 DNA: TGTGCCAGCAGCTTAGTGCAGGGCGACACTGAAGCTTTCTTT.

The chain recombines TRBV23-1 with TRBJ2-3; 8 nucleotides match TRBD1. TRBV23-1 is assigned to the ORF class and has an uncertain function. CDR3 length: 18 amino acids. With 0 bases clipped from V and 4 bases from J, the junction kept 12 bases outside the gene matches. CDR3 DNA: TGCGCCAGCAGTCAATCGTTTCCCCAGGGGGCGGCCCCAGATACGCAGTATTTT. It is translated as CASSQSFPQGAAPDTQYF.

The V call is TRBV9, the J call TRBJ2-3; 12 nucleotides align to TRBD2. Germline V lookup: CDR1 SGDLS, CDR2 YYNGEE. J gave up 3 bases and V 0 bases, and 5 bases lay outside the gene matches. This CDR3 comprises 17 residues. The CDR3 is CASSVVTSGSLTDTQYF. The CDR3, as DNA: TGTGCCAGCAGCGTAGTGACTAGCGGGAGCTTGACAGATACGCAGTATTTT.

The sample holds a few counts of this clone. V usage is TRBV7-2 and J usage is TRBJ2-5, with a tentative D call TRBD2 (7 bases). This CDR3 is 15 amino acids long. Per germline, CDR1 SGHTA and CDR2 FQGNSA. The V gene lost 2 bases and the J gene lost 2 bases, with 12 bases spanning the gap. CDR3 DNA sequence: TGTGCCAGCAGCTTAAACCGGGGGGCACAAGAGACCCAGTACTTC. This encodes CASSLNRGAQETQYF.

In DNA form, the CDR3 reads TGTGCCACCAGCAGAGATTTACCAGTAAGGAGTGAAAAACTGTTTTTT. It translates to CATSRDLPVRSEKLFF. The chain couples TRBV15 to TRBJ1-4; D remains ambiguous. The V gene's germline CDR1 is LNHNV and CDR2 YYDKDF (reference sequence). Trimming took off 0 bases at V and 7 bases at J, with 15 bases between the two ends. The CDR3 runs to 16 residues.

CDR3 nucleotides: TGTGCCAGCAGTTACTCGACCGCGGACTACCGAGCTAACAATGAGCAGTTCTTC. It is translated as CASSYSTADYRANNEQFF. This chain joins TRBV6-2 or TRBV6-3 and TRBJ2-1, with D perhaps matching TRBD2 (6 bases). The germline gives CDR1 MNHEY, CDR2 SVGEGT. Trimming removed 0 bases at V and 5 bases at J, with 20 bases between. The CDR3 runs to 18 residues.